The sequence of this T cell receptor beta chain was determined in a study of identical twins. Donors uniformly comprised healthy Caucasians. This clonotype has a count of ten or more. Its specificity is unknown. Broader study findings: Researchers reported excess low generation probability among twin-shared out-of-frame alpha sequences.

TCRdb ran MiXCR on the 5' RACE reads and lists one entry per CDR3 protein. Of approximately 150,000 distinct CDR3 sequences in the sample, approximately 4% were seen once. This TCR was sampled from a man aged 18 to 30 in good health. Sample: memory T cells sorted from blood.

DNA of the CDR3: TGTGCCAGCAGTGAAGGTCGATGGCAGTCATCCTACGAGCAGTACTTC. This codes for CASSEGRWQSSYEQYF. The genes are TRBV2 and TRBJ2-7, with unresolved D. This CDR3 comprises 16 residues. Trimming cost V 1 base and J 1 base, with 14 bases left between them. Germline V gene lookup returns CDR1 SNHLY and CDR2 FYNNEI.